The rows below give T cell receptor beta chains drawn from one sample of a study of T cells after yellow fever vaccination. TCRdb fed the 5' RACE reads into MiXCR, producing one record per CDR3 protein. The sample lists 250,000 or so distinct CDR3 sequences; 6.9% were seen once. This specimen consisted of CD4+ T cells sorted from PBMCs, obtained 15 days after the yellow fever booster vaccination. The receptors originated from a man younger than 40 who received the YFV17D yellow fever vaccine. The CDR3 runs from the conserved cysteine through the conserved F or W. The D gene is left open where the match is weak. Size is stated for part of the rows, as once, few or many counts, or as a class when the clone is expanded.

size,V,D,J,CDR3,DNA
few,TRBV5-4,NA,TRBJ2-6,CASSLEGTAGANVLTF,TGTGCCAGCAGCTTAGAGGGGACCGCTGGGGCCAACGTCCTGACTTTC
few,TRBV9,NA,TRBJ2-5,CASSGTPQETQYF,TGTGCCAGCAGCGGGACACCACAAGAGACCCAGTACTTC
NA,TRBV7-2,NA,TRBJ2-5,CASSSRAPQETQYF,TGTGCCAGCAGCTCCCGGGCCCCCCAAGAGACCCAGTACTTC
NA,TRBV9,TRBD2,TRBJ2-3,CASSVSSGSPGTDTQYF,TGTGCCAGCAGCGTGAGTAGCGGGAGCCCCGGGACAGATACGCAGTATTTT
few,TRBV7-2,NA,TRBJ2-5,CASSPSVGETQYF,TGTGCCAGCAGCCCGTCCGTGGGGGAGACCCAGTACTTC
few,TRBV6-4,NA,TRBJ2-6,CASRPTGGANVLTF,TGTGCCAGCAGACCCACGGGTGGGGCCAACGTCCTGACTTTC
NA,TRBV7-8,NA,TRBJ2-5,CASSSAELQETQYF,TGTGCCAGCAGCTCTGCGGAACTTCAAGAGACCCAGTACTTC
many,TRBV7-2,NA,TRBJ2-5,CASSREGDLYF,TGTGCCAGCAGCCGAGAGGGGGACCTGTACTTC
few,TRBV21-1,NA,TRBJ2-7,CASSKEGVSGKGYEQYF,TGTGCCAGCAGCAAAGAAGGGGTGAGTGGGAAAGGTTACGAGCAGTACTTC
few,TRBV5-5,NA,TRBJ1-5,CASSPGVGDQPQHF,TGTGCCAGCAGCCCCGGCGTGGGGGACCAGCCCCAGCATTTT
many,TRBV7-9,NA,TRBJ2-2,CASSLGYTGELFF,TGTGCCAGCAGCTTAGGATACACCGGGGAGCTGTTTTTT
few,TRBV5-5,TRBD1,TRBJ1-1,CASSPQGARNTEAFF,TGTGCCAGCAGCCCGCAGGGGGCCCGGAACACTGAAGCTTTCTTT
few,TRBV18,NA,TRBJ2-7,CASSPRGLEQYF,TGTGCCAGCTCCCCAAGGGGTCTCGAGCAGTACTTC
NA,TRBV7-8,NA,TRBJ2-2,CASSPPASGELFF,TGTGCCAGCAGCCCCCCTGCCTCCGGGGAGCTGTTTTTT
few,TRBV4-3,NA,TRBJ1-1,CASSQGHRANTEAFF,TGCGCCAGCAGCCAGGGGCACAGGGCGAACACTGAAGCTTTCTTT
NA,TRBV7-9,NA,TRBJ1-6,CASSLYAGRKNSPLHF,TGTGCCAGCAGCTTGTATGCGGGACGTAAAAATTCACCCCTCCACTTT
many,TRBV7-2,TRBD1,TRBJ2-1,CASRLSGQGSYEQFF,TGTGCCAGCAGGCTCTCGGGACAGGGTAGTTATGAGCAGTTCTTC